What follows are 19 T cell receptor beta chains derived from one specimen sequenced in a study of T cells after yellow fever vaccination. TCRdb independently ran MiXCR on the 5' RACE reads; one entry per CDR3 protein. Of 300,000 to 450,000 distinct CDR3 sequences listed, under 7.5% are singletons. The sequencing here drew on PBMCs, taken 5 days after the yellow fever booster vaccination. These receptors originate from a man between 25 and 39 years old who received the YFV17D yellow fever vaccine.

This clonotype was observed many times. V and J are TRBV24-1 and TRBJ2-2, with a possible D match to TRBD2 (5 bases). The germline V and J ends were trimmed by 5 bases and 1 base, with 7 bases remaining between them. CDR1 and CDR2 from the germline V gene are KGHDR and SFDVKD. The CDR3 covers 14 residues. The CDR3 loop is CATSGSGNTGELFF. DNA of the CDR3: TGTGCCACCAGTGGAAGCGGGAACACCGGGGAGCTGTTTTTT.

This clonotype was recorded at least ten times. The rearrangement uses TRBV10-3 and TRBJ2-5; 10 bases fit TRBD2. The CDR3 is made up of 13 amino acids. V shed 10 bases and J 5 bases; nucleotides not matched to a gene: 7. CDR1 is ENHRY, CDR2 SYGVKD, per germline. Written as DNA, the CDR3 is TGTGCCACCCAGCGGGAGGGCCGGGAGACCCAGTACTTC. Its translation: CATQREGRETQYF.

This clonotype has only a few counts. The chain employs TRBV24-1 and TRBJ2-1; TRBD2 matches 11 bases. The CDR3 is made up of 18 amino acids. Germline V gene sequence: CDR1 KGHDR, CDR2 SFDVKD. V was pared by 3 bases and J by 9 bases, with 15 bases of the junction left unmatched. CDR3 amino acids: CATSDSTPSSGRIGEQFF. CDR3 bases: TGTGCCACCAGTGATAGCACCCCATCTAGCGGGAGGATCGGTGAGCAGTTCTTC.

The genes are TRBV5-1 and TRBJ2-5, with 12 positions matching TRBD2. Germline V gene data show CDR1 as SGHRS and CDR2 as YFSETQ. V was clipped by 1 base and J by 4 bases; unmatched bases: 11. This CDR3 is built from 18 residues. Here the CDR3 reads CASSLIASGRAFGETQYF. CDR3 DNA: TGCGCCAGCAGCTTGATCGCTAGCGGGAGGGCCTTTGGAGAGACCCAGTACTTC. The full variable domain, with the rest looked up from reference TRBV5-1 and TRBJ2-5, is KAGVTQTPRYLIKTRGQQVTLSCSPISGHRSVSWYQQTPGQGLQFLFEYFSETQRNKGNFPGRFSGRQFSNSRSEMNVSTLELGDSALYLCASSLIASGRAFGETQYFGPGTRLLVL.

The chain employs TRBV19 and TRBJ2-3; unclear D gene. The CDR3 sequence is 14 residues long. Germline lookup yields CDR1 LNHDA and CDR2 SQIVND (reference sequence). V lost 6 bases, J lost 0 bases, and 10 bases lay in between. The CDR3 DNA is TGTGCCAGTAGAACGGACGCTAGCACAGATACGCAGTATTTT. Translating gives CASRTDASTDTQYF. Full variable domain (remainder filled in from reference TRBV19 and TRBJ2-3): DGGITQSPKYLFRKEGQNVTLSCEQNLNHDAMYWYRQDPGQGLRLIYYSQIVNDFQKGDIAEGYSVSREKKESFPLTVTSAQKNPTAFYLCASRTDASTDTQYFGPGTRLTVL.

There are many counts of this clonotype. The V and J genes are TRBV29-1 and TRBJ2-2; unclear D gene. The CDR3 runs 14 residues. Germline values: CDR1 SQVTM, CDR2 ANQGSEA. Deletions cut 3 bases from V and 0 bases from J, with 8 bases between. The CDR3 region is CSVDWGANTGELFF. In nucleotides, the CDR3 is TGCAGCGTTGACTGGGGTGCGAACACCGGGGAGCTGTTTTTT.

The table lists this clonotype with a few counts. The chain employs TRBV20-1 and TRBJ1-5; 7 positions match TRBD1. CDR1 DFQATT and CDR2 SNEGSKA come from the germline V gene (reference sequence). This CDR3 region has 14 residues. Unmatched junction bases numbered 5, after V lost 6 bases and J lost 0 bases. The DNA for the CDR3 is TGCAGTGCCAAGACAGGGAATAGCAATCAGCCCCAGCATTTT. It encodes CSAKTGNSNQPQHF.

Many counts were recorded for this clonotype. The chain carries TRBV29-1 and TRBJ2-2; 12 nucleotides agree with TRBD1. CDR3 length: 15 residues. J lost 8 bases, V lost 7 bases, and 11 bases had no gene match. From germline, CDR1 is SQVTM and CDR2 ANQGSEA. CDR3 DNA: TGCAGCGCCGCGGGACAGGGGGCCCTTTGGGGGGAGCTGTTTTTT. The encoded protein is CSAAGQGALWGELFF.

This clonotype was recorded at least ten times. An end of the junction does not agree with germline; a read error may underlie this. V gene TRBV7-9 combines with J gene TRBJ2-1; D gene ambiguous. Germline lookup yields CDR1 SEHNR and CDR2 FQNEAQ (reference sequence). The CDR3 spans 12 residues. The CDR3, as DNA: TGTGCCAGCAGATTAGGGTTCAATGAGCAGTTCTTC. Translated, it gives CASRLGFNEQFF.

The J gene is TRBJ2-7, the V gene TRBV5-1, with 10 bases that match TRBD2. Germline CDR1 SGHRS, CDR2 YFSETQ. The trim removed 2 bases at V and 4 bases at J, leaving 6 bases unmatched. This CDR3 has 15 amino acids. This CDR3 reads CASSFESGRAYEQYF. CDR3 nucleotide sequence: TGCGCCAGCAGCTTTGAGAGCGGGAGGGCTTACGAGCAGTACTTC. The full variable domain, in which reference TRBV5-1 and TRBJ2-7 provide the parts outside the CDR3, is KAGVTQTPRYLIKTRGQQVTLSCSPISGHRSVSWYQQTPGQGLQFLFEYFSETQRNKGNFPGRFSGRQFSNSRSEMNVSTLELGDSALYLCASSFESGRAYEQYFGPGTRLTVT.

This clonotype was counted a few times. This chain connects TRBV7-2 to TRBJ1-6, with TRBD1 matching 8 bases. Per germline, CDR1 SGHTA and CDR2 FQGNSA. J gave up 9 bases and V 6 bases, and 13 bases lay outside the gene matches. The CDR3 contains 16 residues. CDR3 DNA sequence: TGTGCCAGCAGGCCCCCAGGACAGGGATCGTCTTCACCCCTCCACTTT. It is translated as CASRPPGQGSSSPLHF.

This clonotype was seen many times. This chain connects TRBV14 to TRBJ2-7; D is perhaps TRBD2 (6 bases). Germline-derived CDR1 and CDR2 are SGHDN and FVKESK. The germline V and J ends were trimmed by 3 bases and 0 bases, with 9 bases remaining between them. This CDR3 has 14 residues. The CDR3 region has the DNA TGTGCCAGCAGCCATCGGGGGTACTCCTACGAGCAGTACTTC. As protein: CASSHRGYSYEQYF.

There are a few counts of this clonotype. The V call is TRBV20-1, the J call TRBJ1-1, with D tentatively TRBD1 (5 bases). This CDR3 is built from 13 residues. Germline V CDR1 and CDR2: DFQATT, SNEGSKA (reference sequence). Trimming shortened V by 5 bases and J by 6 bases, and 16 bases separated the two germline ends. The CDR3 region has the DNA TGCAGTGCTTTGGAGGAGATCAGGGCTGAAGCTTTCTTT. Translating gives CSALEEIRAEAFF.

V usage is TRBV7-2 and J usage is TRBJ2-5; a possible D gene is TRBD2 (6 bases). Trimming left V 3 bases short and J 2 bases short, with 13 bases between. From germline, CDR1 is SGHTA and CDR2 FQGNSA. This CDR3 comprises 15 residues. The CDR3 DNA reads TGTGCCAGCAGCTTCTCGGGACTCAAACAAGAGACCCAGTACTTC. Translation gives CASSFSGLKQETQYF.

This chain joins TRBV9 and TRBJ1-5, with 7 bases that match TRBD1. The germline gives CDR1 SGDLS, CDR2 YYNGEE. V shed 5 bases, J shed 2 bases, and the junction held 7 bases outside the gene matches. This CDR3 is built from 15 residues. The CDR3 loop is CASSRQGVGNQPQHF. Here the CDR3 DNA reads TGTGCCAGCAGTCGACAGGGCGTAGGCAATCAGCCCCAGCATTTT.

The V gene is TRBV25-1, the J gene TRBJ2-3; D is possibly TRBD1 or TRBD2 (6 bases each). The CDR3 is 16 amino acids. The ends were cut back, 5 bases at V and 2 bases at J, with 17 bases in the middle. Germline CDR1 reads MGHDK; CDR2 reads SYGVNS. For the CDR3, the DNA is TGTGCCAGCAGTACCTCAGGGGACTGGCCCACAGATACGCAGTATTTT. It specifies CASSTSGDWPTDTQYF.

This clonotype occurred a few times. The CDR3 loop reads CASSPGPGQGLSYEQYF. In DNA form, the CDR3 reads TGTGCCAGCTCACCAGGTCCGGGACAGGGGTTATCCTACGAGCAGTACTTC. This chain connects TRBV18 to TRBJ2-7, with 10 nucleotides matching TRBD1. The CDR3 runs 17 residues. Germline V gene data show CDR1 as KGHSH and CDR2 as LQKENI. V lost 2 bases to trimming and J lost 1 base; unmatched junction nucleotides: 8.

This clonotype has only a few counts. The chain is built from TRBV29-1 and TRBJ2-3; D tentatively reads TRBD1 or TRBD2 (5 bases each). Germline CDR1 SQVTM, CDR2 ANQGSEA. V was cut by 7 bases and J by 8 bases, with 13 bases left in between. The CDR3 totals 11 residues. This CDR3 is CSAQRTTTQYF. The CDR3 nucleotides read TGCAGCGCCCAGCGGACAACTACGCAGTATTTT.

The chain combines TRBV20-1 with TRBJ2-2; D is ambiguous. CDR1 and CDR2 (germline): DFQATT, SNEGSKA (reference sequence). The CDR3 extends over 16 amino acids. V lost 5 bases, J lost 4 bases, and 20 bases lay in between. The CDR3 nucleotides are TGCAGTGCTCCCCGCCCAGGAGTGGTTGGCACCGGGGAGCTGTTTTTT. Residues: CSAPRPGVVGTGELFF.